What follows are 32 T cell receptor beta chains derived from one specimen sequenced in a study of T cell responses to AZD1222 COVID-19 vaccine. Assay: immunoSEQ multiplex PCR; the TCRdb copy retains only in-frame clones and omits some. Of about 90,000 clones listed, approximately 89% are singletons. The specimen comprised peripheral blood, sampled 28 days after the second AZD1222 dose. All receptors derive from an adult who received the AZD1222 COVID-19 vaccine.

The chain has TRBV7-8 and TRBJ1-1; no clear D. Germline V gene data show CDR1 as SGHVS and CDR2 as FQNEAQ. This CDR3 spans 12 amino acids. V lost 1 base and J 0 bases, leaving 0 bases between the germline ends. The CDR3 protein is CASSLVNTEAFF. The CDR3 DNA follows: TGTGCCAGCAGCTTAGTGAACACTGAAGCTTTCTTT.

CDR3 sequence (DNA): TGTGCCAGCAGCCTACAGGGGTCAAACTCCTACAATGAGCAGTTCTTC. Its translation: CASSLQGSNSYNEQFF. V is TRBV7-9 and J is TRBJ2-1, with 7 nucleotides matching TRBD1. CDR1 and CDR2 (germline): SEHNR, FQNEAQ (reference sequence). V lost 5 bases to trimming and J lost 0 bases; unmatched junction nucleotides: 7. The CDR3 contains 16 residues.

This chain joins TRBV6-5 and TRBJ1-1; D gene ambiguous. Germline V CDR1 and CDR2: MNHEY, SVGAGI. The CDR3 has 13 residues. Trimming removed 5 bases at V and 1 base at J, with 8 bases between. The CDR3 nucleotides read TGTGCCAGCAGTCTGGAGGAGAACACTGAAGCTTTCTTT. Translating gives CASSLEENTEAFF.

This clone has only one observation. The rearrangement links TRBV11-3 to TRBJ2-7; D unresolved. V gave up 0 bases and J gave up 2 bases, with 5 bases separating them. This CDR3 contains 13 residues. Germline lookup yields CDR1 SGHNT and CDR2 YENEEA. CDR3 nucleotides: TGTGCCAGCAGCTTAGATCGAACCTACGAGCAGTACTTC. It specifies CASSLDRTYEQYF.

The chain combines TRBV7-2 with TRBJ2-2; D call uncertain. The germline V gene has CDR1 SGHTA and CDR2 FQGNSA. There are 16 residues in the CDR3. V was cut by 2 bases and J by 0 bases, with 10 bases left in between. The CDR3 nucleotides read TGTGCCAGCAGCTTATATGTGACGACGAACACCGGGGAGCTGTTTTTT. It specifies CASSLYVTTNTGELFF.

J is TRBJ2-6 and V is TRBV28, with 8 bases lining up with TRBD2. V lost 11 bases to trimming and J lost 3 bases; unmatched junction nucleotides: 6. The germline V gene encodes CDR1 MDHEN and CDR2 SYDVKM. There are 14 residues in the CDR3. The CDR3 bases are TGTGCCGCAACGGGGGGGCTTGGGGCCAACGTCCTGACTTTC. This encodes CAATGGLGANVLTF.

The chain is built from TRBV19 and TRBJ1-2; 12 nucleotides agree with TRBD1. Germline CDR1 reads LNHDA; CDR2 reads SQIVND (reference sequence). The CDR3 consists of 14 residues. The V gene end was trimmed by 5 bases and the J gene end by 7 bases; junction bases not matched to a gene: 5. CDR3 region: CASSPRDRGLGYTF. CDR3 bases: TGTGCCAGTAGTCCCCGGGACAGGGGGCTTGGCTACACCTTC. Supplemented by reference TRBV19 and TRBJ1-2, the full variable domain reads DGGITQSPKYLFRKEGQNVTLSCEQNLNHDAMYWYRQDPGQGLRLIYYSQIVNDFQKGDIAEGYSVSREKKESFPLTVTSAQKNPTAFYLCASSPRDRGLGYTFGSGTRLTVV.

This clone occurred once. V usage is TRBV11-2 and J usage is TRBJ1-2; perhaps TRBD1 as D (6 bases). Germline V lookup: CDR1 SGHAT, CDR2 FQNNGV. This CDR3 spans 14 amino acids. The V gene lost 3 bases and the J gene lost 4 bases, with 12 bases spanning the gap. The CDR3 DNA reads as TGTGCCAGCAGCTTGGGGGCTGGTCTCTATGGCTACACCTTC. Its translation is CASSLGAGLYGYTF. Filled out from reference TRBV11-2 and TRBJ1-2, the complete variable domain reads EAGVAQSPRYKIIEKRQSVAFWCNPISGHATLYWYQQILGQGPKLLIQFQNNGVVDDSQLPKDRFSAERLKGVDSTLKIQPAKLEDSAVYLCASSLGAGLYGYTFGSGTRLTVV.

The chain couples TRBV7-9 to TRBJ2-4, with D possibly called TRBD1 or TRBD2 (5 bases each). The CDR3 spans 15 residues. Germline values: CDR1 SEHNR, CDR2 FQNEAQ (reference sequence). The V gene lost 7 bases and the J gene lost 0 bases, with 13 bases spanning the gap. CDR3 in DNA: TGTGCCAGCACCGGGACCGGGATAGCCAAAAACATTCAGTACTTC. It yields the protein CASTGTGIAKNIQYF.

CDR3 sequence reads: CSVDGYGYTF. In DNA, the CDR3 is TGCAGCGTTGATGGCTATGGCTACACCTTC. The chain uses TRBV29-1 and TRBJ1-2; D is uncertain. CDR1 is SQVTM, CDR2 ANQGSEA, per germline. This CDR3 is 10 amino acids long. V lost 3 bases and J lost 4, with 3 bases in between.

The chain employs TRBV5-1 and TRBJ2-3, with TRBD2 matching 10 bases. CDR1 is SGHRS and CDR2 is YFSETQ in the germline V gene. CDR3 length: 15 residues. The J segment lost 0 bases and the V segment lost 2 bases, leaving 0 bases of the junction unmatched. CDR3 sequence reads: CASSLAGGSTDTQYF. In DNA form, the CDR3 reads TGCGCCAGCAGCTTAGCGGGGGGGAGCACAGATACGCAGTATTTT.

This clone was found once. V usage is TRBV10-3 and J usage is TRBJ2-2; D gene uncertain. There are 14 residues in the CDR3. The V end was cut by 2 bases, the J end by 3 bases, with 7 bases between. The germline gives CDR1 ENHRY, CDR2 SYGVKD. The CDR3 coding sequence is TGTGCCATCAGTGAGGGCGCATACACCGGGGAGCTGTTTTTT. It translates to CAISEGAYTGELFF.

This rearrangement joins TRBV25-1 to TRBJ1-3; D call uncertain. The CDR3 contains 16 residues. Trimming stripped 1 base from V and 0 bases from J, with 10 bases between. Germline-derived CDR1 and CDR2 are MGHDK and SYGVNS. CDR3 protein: CASSESAESSGNTIYF. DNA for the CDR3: TGTGCCAGCAGTGAATCCGCCGAGAGCTCTGGAAACACCATATATTTT.

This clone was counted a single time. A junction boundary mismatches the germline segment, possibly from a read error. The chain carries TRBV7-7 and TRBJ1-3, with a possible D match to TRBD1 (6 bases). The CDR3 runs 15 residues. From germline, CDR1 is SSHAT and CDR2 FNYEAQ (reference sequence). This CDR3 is CASSRDTGKGNTIYF. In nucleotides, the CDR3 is TGTGCTAGCAGCAGGGACACAGGGAAAGGAAACACCATATATTTT.

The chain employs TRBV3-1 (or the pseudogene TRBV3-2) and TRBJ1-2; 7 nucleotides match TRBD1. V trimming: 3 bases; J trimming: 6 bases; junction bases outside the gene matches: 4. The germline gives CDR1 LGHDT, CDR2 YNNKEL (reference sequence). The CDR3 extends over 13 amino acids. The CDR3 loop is CASSQRQGHGYTF. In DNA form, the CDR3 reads TGTGCCAGCAGCCAGAGACAGGGTCATGGCTACACCTTC.

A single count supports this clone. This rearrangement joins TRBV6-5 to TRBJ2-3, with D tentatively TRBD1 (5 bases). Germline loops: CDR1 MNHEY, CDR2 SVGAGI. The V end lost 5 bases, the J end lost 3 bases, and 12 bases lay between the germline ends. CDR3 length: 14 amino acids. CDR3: CASSSVRVTDTQYF. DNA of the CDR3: TGTGCCAGCAGTAGTGTCAGGGTGACAGATACGCAGTATTTT.

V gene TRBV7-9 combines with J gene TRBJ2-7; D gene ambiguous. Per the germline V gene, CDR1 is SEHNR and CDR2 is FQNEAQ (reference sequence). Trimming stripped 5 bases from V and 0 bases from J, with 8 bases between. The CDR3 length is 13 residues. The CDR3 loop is CASSPPGSYEQYF. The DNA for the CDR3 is TGTGCCAGCAGCCCACCAGGCTCCTACGAGCAGTACTTC.

CDR3 sequence: CATSIDSFFSEAFF. In DNA, the CDR3 is TGTGCCACCAGCATAGACAGTTTCTTTTCTGAAGCTTTCTTT. V usage is TRBV15 and J usage is TRBJ1-1; D is perhaps TRBD1 (5 bases). The V and J ends lost 4 bases and 6 bases respectively, with 15 bases between them. This CDR3 comprises 14 residues. The germline gives CDR1 LNHNV, CDR2 YYDKDF (reference sequence).

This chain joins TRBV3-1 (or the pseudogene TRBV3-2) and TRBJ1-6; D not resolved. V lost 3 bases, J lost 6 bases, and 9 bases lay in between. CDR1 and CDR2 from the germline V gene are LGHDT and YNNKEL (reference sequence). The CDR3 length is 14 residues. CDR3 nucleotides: TGTGCCAGCAGCCAGCAGCCTCTTAATTCACCCCTCCACTTT. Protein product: CASSQQPLNSPLHF.

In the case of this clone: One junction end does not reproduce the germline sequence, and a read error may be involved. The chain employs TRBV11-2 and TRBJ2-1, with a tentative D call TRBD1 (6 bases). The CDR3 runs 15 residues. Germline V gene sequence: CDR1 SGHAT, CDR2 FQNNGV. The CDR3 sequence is CASSLDRLSYNEQFF. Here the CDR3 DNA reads TGTGCCAGCAGCCTAGACAGGCTCTCCTACAATGAGCAGTTCTTC.

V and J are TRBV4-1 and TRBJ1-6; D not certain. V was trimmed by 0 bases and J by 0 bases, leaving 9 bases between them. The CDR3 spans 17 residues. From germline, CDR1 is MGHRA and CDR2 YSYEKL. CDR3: CASSQDPAASYNSPLHF. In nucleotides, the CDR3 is TGCGCCAGCAGCCAAGATCCGGCGGCCTCCTATAATTCACCCCTCCACTTT.

The CDR3: CAWSVQEGRETQYF. The CDR3, as DNA: TGTGCCTGGAGTGTACAAGAGGGGAGAGAGACCCAGTACTTC. The V and J genes are TRBV30 and TRBJ2-5; either TRBD1 or TRBD2 may fit D (5 bases each). CDR3 length equals 14 residues. Trimming cost V 0 bases and J 4 bases, with 12 bases left between them. CDR1 and CDR2 from the germline V gene are GTSNPN and SVGIG (reference sequence).

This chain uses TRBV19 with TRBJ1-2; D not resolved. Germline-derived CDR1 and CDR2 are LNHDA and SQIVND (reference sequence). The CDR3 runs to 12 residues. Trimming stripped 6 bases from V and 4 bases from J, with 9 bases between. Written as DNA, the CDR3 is TGTGCCAGTAGCCCGAACAGCTATGGCTACACCTTC. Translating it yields CASSPNSYGYTF.

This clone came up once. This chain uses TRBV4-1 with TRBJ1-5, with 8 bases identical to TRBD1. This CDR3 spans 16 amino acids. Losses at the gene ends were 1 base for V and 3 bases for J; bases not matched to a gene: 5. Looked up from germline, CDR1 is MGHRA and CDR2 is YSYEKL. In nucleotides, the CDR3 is TGCGCCAGCAGCCAAGTAGGGACAGGCCACAATCAGCCCCAGCATTTT. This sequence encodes CASSQVGTGHNQPQHF.

The CDR3 sequence is CASNFPGINEKLFF. The CDR3 DNA reads as TGTGCCAGTAACTTCCCAGGGATAAATGAAAAACTGTTTTTT. This rearrangement joins TRBV19 to TRBJ1-4; D might be TRBD1 (5 bases). The CDR3 runs 14 residues. Germline CDR1 reads LNHDA; CDR2 reads SQIVND (reference sequence). Trimming took off 7 bases at V and 5 bases at J, with 14 bases between the two ends.

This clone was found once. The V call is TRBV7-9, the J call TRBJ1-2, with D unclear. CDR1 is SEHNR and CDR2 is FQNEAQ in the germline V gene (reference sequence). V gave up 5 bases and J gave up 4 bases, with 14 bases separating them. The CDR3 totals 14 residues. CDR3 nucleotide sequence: TGTGCCAGCAGCCCCTGGGAGACGGGCTATGGCTACACCTTC. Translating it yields CASSPWETGYGYTF.

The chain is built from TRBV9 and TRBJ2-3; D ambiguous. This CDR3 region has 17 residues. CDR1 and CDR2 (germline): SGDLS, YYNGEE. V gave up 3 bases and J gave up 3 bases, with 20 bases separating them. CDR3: CASSGAWGIFGTDTQYF. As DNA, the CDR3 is TGTGCCAGCAGCGGTGCATGGGGAATCTTCGGGACAGATACGCAGTATTTT.

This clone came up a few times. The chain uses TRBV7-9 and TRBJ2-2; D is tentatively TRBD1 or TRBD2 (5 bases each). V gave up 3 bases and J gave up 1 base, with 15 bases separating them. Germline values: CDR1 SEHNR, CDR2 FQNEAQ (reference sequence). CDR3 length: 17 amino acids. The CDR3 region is CASSFSGTLLNTGELFF. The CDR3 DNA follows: TGTGCCAGCAGCTTCTCCGGGACCCTTTTGAACACCGGGGAGCTGTTTTTT.

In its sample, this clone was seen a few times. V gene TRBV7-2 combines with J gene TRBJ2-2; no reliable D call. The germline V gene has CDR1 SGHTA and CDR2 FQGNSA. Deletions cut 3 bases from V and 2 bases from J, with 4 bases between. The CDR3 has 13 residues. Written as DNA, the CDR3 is TGTGCCAGCAGCTTCAAAAACACCGGGGAGCTGTTTTTT. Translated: CASSFKNTGELFF.

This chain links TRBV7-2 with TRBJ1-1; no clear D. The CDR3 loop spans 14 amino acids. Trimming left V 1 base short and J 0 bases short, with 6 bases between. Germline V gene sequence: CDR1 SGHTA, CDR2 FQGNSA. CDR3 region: CASSLGRLNTEAFF. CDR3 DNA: TGTGCCAGCAGCTTAGGAAGGTTGAACACTGAAGCTTTCTTT.

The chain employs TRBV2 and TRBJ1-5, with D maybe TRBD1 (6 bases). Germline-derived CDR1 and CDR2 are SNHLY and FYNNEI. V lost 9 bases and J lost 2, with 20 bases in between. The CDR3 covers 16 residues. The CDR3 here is CASSNREFGGNQPQHF. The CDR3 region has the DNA TGTGCCAGTTCAAACAGGGAGTTTGGTGGCAATCAGCCCCAGCATTTT.

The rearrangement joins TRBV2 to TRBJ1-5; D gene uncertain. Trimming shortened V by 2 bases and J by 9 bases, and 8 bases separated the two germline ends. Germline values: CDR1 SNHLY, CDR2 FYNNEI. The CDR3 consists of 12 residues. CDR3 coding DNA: TGTGCCAGCAGTGAAATGGAGTCGCCCCAGCATTTT. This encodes CASSEMESPQHF.